A selection of T cell receptor beta chains follows, all from one sample in a study of T-cell reconstitution after alpha-beta-depleted transplantation in children. TCRdb called the PCR reads again in MiXCR, with one record for every CDR3 protein. Among about 640,000 distinct CDR3 sequences listed, over 10% were seen once. Sequences were derived from PBMCs, mostly from graft donor cells, sampled 360 days after TCRalphabeta/CD19-depleted stem cell transplant. Receptors were obtained from a male patient between 5 and 17 years old who had a stem cell transplant for acute myeloid leukemia, so the T cells may come from the graft donor. CDR3s include the opening cysteine and the closing phenylalanine or tryptophan. Fields, in order: V gene, J gene, D gene, clone size, CDR3 protein, CDR3 DNA. D genes are given only for firm matches. Clone size is shown for a subset of rows, as once, few, many or a class of expanded clone.

v_gene: TRBV28; j_gene: TRBJ2-1; d_gene: .; abundance: many; CDR3aa: CASSRKWGNNEQFF; CDR3nt: TGTGCCAGCAGCCGAAAGTGGGGCAACAATGAGCAGTTCTTC
v_gene: TRBV7-9; j_gene: TRBJ1-3; d_gene: .; abundance: .; CDR3aa: CASSLRRVSGNTIYF; CDR3nt: TGTGCCAGCAGCTTAAGGCGGGTCTCTGGAAACACCATATATTTT
v_gene: TRBV28; j_gene: TRBJ2-7; d_gene: TRBD1; abundance: few; CDR3aa: CAIHGTGYSYEQYF; CDR3nt: TGTGCCATCCACGGGACAGGGTACTCCTACGAGCAGTACTTC
v_gene: TRBV5-4; j_gene: TRBJ2-1; d_gene: TRBD2; abundance: .; CDR3aa: CASSLGLAGLAYNEQFF; CDR3nt: TGTGCCAGCAGCTTGGGACTAGCGGGTCTTGCCTACAATGAGCAGTTCTTC
v_gene: TRBV12-3/TRBV12-4; j_gene: TRBJ2-3; d_gene: TRBD2; abundance: .; CDR3aa: CASSWTSGSTDTQYF; CDR3nt: TGTGCCAGCAGTTGGACTAGCGGAAGCACAGATACGCAGTATTTT
v_gene: TRBV18; j_gene: TRBJ2-7; d_gene: TRBD1; abundance: many; CDR3aa: CASSGQGYTYEQYF; CDR3nt: TGTGCCAGCTCAGGACAGGGTTACACCTACGAGCAGTACTTC
v_gene: TRBV7-8; j_gene: TRBJ2-3; d_gene: .; abundance: .; CDR3aa: CASSLRENTAGSDTQYF; CDR3nt: TGTGCCAGCAGCTTAAGGGAGAACACGGCAGGCTCAGATACGCAGTATTTT
v_gene: TRBV10-3; j_gene: TRBJ2-7; d_gene: TRBD1; abundance: .; CDR3aa: CAINYRGADEQYF; CDR3nt: TGTGCCATCAACTACAGGGGGGCGGACGAGCAGTACTTC
v_gene: TRBV6-5; j_gene: TRBJ2-1; d_gene: TRBD2; abundance: many; CDR3aa: CASRLAGGPVLEQFF; CDR3nt: TGTGCCAGCCGGCTAGCGGGAGGGCCAGTGCTTGAGCAGTTCTTC
v_gene: TRBV20-1; j_gene: TRBJ1-1; d_gene: .; abundance: many; CDR3aa: CSATTTRGGLNTEAFF; CDR3nt: TGCAGTGCTACCACCACCCGGGGGGGTCTGAACACTGAAGCTTTCTTT
v_gene: TRBV28; j_gene: TRBJ2-7; d_gene: TRBD1; abundance: .; CDR3aa: CASSFSGQGYYEQYF; CDR3nt: TGTGCCAGCAGTTTCTCCGGACAGGGCTACTACGAGCAGTACTTC
v_gene: TRBV4-3; j_gene: TRBJ2-5; d_gene: TRBD2; abundance: few; CDR3aa: CASSQGRDYLETQYF; CDR3nt: TGCGCCAGCAGCCAAGGCCGGGACTACTTAGAGACCCAGTACTTC
v_gene: TRBV20-1; j_gene: TRBJ2-3; d_gene: TRBD2; abundance: .; CDR3aa: CSAYLSGRAVTQYF; CDR3nt: TGCAGTGCCTACCTGAGCGGGAGGGCCGTTACGCAGTATTTT
v_gene: TRBV28; j_gene: TRBJ2-7; d_gene: TRBD1; abundance: few; CDR3aa: CASSFLDRDTYEQYF; CDR3nt: TGTGCCAGCAGTTTCCTAGACAGGGACACCTACGAGCAGTACTTC
v_gene: TRBV11-2; j_gene: TRBJ2-2; d_gene: .; abundance: many; CDR3aa: CASSFFQGSGELFF; CDR3nt: TGTGCCAGCAGCTTCTTTCAGGGGTCCGGGGAGCTGTTTTTT
v_gene: TRBV29-1; j_gene: TRBJ2-3; d_gene: .; abundance: .; CDR3aa: CSVEDGNSRLSDTQYF; CDR3nt: TGCAGCGTTGAAGATGGGAACTCCCGATTATCAGATACGCAGTATTTT
v_gene: TRBV7-6; j_gene: TRBJ2-1; d_gene: TRBD2; abundance: .; CDR3aa: CASSSGTSDNEQFF; CDR3nt: TGTGCCAGCAGCAGCGGGACTAGCGACAATGAGCAGTTCTTC
v_gene: TRBV28; j_gene: TRBJ2-7; d_gene: TRBD2; abundance: few; CDR3aa: CASSLWGFRGLAPGRYEQYF; CDR3nt: TGTGCCAGCAGTCTATGGGGCTTTAGGGGACTAGCCCCTGGGCGGTACGAGCAGTACTTC
v_gene: TRBV29-1; j_gene: TRBJ1-5; d_gene: .; abundance: many; CDR3aa: CSVGTGNQPQHF; CDR3nt: TGCAGCGTCGGGACCGGCAATCAGCCCCAGCATTTT
v_gene: TRBV29-1; j_gene: TRBJ2-4; d_gene: TRBD2; abundance: .; CDR3aa: CSVVEGGNIQYF; CDR3nt: TGCAGCGTTGTGGAGGGAGGGAACATTCAGTACTTC
v_gene: TRBV7-2; j_gene: TRBJ2-7; d_gene: TRBD1; abundance: many; CDR3aa: CASSLAEIRGTYEQYF; CDR3nt: TGTGCCAGCAGCTTAGCTGAGATCAGGGGGACCTACGAGCAGTACTTC
v_gene: TRBV6-5; j_gene: TRBJ2-3; d_gene: TRBD1; abundance: few; CDR3aa: CASSYPGQATTDTQYF; CDR3nt: TGTGCCAGCAGTTACCCGGGACAGGCCACCACAGATACGCAGTATTTT
v_gene: TRBV21-1; j_gene: TRBJ2-1; d_gene: .; abundance: .; CDR3aa: CASSKTGAPYNEQFF; CDR3nt: TGTGCCAGCAGCAAAACAGGGGCCCCCTACAATGAGCAGTTCTTC
v_gene: TRBV20-1; j_gene: TRBJ2-3; d_gene: TRBD2; abundance: few; CDR3aa: CSASRPGLADTGGDTQYF; CDR3nt: TGCAGTGCTAGTAGACCGGGACTAGCGGACACTGGGGGAGATACGCAGTATTTT
v_gene: TRBV20-1; j_gene: TRBJ1-1; d_gene: .; abundance: many; CDR3aa: CSAAQGNTEAFF; CDR3nt: TGCAGTGCCGCCCAGGGGAACACTGAAGCTTTCTTT
v_gene: TRBV29-1; j_gene: TRBJ2-2; d_gene: .; abundance: many; CDR3aa: CSVGLYTGELFF; CDR3nt: TGCAGCGTGGGACTGTACACCGGGGAGCTGTTTTTT
v_gene: TRBV28; j_gene: TRBJ2-1; d_gene: .; abundance: many; CDR3aa: CASSLGALSYNEQFF; CDR3nt: TGTGCCAGCAGTTTGGGGGCTCTTTCCTACAATGAGCAGTTCTTC
v_gene: TRBV28; j_gene: TRBJ2-2; d_gene: .; abundance: many; CDR3aa: CASSFRGLTDTGELFF; CDR3nt: TGTGCCAGCAGTTTCCGGGGGCTAACGGACACCGGGGAGCTGTTTTTT